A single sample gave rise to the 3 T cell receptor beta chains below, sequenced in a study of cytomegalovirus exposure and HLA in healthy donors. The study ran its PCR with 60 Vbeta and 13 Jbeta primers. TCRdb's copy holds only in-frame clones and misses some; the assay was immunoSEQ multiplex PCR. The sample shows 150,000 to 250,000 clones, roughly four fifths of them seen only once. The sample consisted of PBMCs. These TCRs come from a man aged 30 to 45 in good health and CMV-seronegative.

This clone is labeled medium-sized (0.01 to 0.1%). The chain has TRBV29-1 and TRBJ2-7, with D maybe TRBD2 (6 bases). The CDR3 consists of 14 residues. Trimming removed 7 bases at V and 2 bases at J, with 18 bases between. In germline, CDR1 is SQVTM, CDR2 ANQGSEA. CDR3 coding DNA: TGCAGCGCCTCCCCAGCGGGCGATACCTACGAGCAGTACTTC. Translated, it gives CSASPAGDTYEQYF.

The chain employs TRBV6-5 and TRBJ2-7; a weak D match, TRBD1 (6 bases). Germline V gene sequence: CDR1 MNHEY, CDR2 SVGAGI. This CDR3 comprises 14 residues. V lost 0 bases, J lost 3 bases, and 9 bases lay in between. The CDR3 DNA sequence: TGTGCCAGCAGTTACTCCGGGACACGCTACGAGCAGTACTTC. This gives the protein CASSYSGTRYEQYF.

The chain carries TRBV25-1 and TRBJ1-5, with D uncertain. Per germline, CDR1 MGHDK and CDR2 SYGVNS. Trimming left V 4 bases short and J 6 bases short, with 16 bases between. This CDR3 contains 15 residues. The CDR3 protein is CASSGTGGMGQPQHF. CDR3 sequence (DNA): TGTGCCAGCAGTGGTACTGGAGGTATGGGTCAGCCCCAGCATTTT.